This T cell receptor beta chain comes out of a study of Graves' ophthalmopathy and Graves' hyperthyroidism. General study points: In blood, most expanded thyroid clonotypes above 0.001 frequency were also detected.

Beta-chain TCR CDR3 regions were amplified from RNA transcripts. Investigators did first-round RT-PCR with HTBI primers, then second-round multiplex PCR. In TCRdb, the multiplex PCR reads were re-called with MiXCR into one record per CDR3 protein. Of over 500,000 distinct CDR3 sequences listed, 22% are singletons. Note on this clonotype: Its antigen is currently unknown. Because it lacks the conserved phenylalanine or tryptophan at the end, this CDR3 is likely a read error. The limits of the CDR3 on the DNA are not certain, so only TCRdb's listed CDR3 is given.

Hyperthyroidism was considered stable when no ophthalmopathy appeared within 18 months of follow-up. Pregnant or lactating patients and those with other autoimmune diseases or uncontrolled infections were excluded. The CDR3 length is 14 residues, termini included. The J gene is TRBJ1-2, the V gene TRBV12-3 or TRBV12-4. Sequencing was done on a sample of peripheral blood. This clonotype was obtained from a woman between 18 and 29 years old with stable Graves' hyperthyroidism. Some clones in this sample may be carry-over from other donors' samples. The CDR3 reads CASRAGGGGYGYSL.